Below are 9 T cell receptor beta chains sequenced from a single sample in a study of blood T cells in healthy people across ages. For the second PCR, which ran for roughly 6 to 11 cycles, a sample-barcoded 5' primer and a J-beta primer mix were used. MiXCR, run by TCRdb on the 5' RACE reads, gives a single entry per CDR3 protein. The sample shows 650,000 or so distinct CDR3 sequences, 45% to 60% of them seen only once. Sequenced material: blood. The receptors were gathered from an elderly woman in good health.

The chain couples TRBV7-2 to TRBJ2-1, with D unresolved. Germline-derived CDR1 and CDR2 are SGHTA and FQGNSA. The CDR3 spans 12 residues. V shed 5 bases and J shed 9 bases, with 11 bases lying between them. DNA for the CDR3: TGTGCCAGCAGCGATTATAGAAGTGAGCAGTTCTTC. It encodes CASSDYRSEQFF.

This rearrangement joins TRBV16 to TRBJ1-5; D remains unclear. Per the germline V gene, CDR1 is KGHSY and CDR2 is FQNENV. Trimming took off 5 bases at V and 6 bases at J, with 11 bases between the two ends. This CDR3 has 13 amino acids. DNA for the CDR3: TGTGCCAGCAGCTTGGACTTTATTCAGCCCCAGCATTTT. This codes for CASSLDFIQPQHF.

This clonotype was picked up many times. The chain combines TRBV12-3 or TRBV12-4 with TRBJ2-7; D remains unclear. Trimming cost V 6 bases and J 0 bases, with 12 bases left between them. The CDR3 is 14 residues long. The CDR3 sequence is CASSLGGFSYEQYF. DNA of the CDR3: TGTGCCAGCAGCCTAGGCGGCTTCTCCTACGAGCAGTACTTC.

This clonotype was seen only a few times. This chain uses TRBV3-1 with TRBJ2-5; D may match TRBD1 or TRBD2 (5 bases each). The V and J ends lost 2 bases and 0 bases respectively, with 16 bases between them. This CDR3 spans 17 amino acids. Germline-derived CDR1 and CDR2 are LGHDT and YNNKEL (reference sequence). The CDR3 DNA reads as TGTGCCAGCAGCCAATCATCGGGACGCAGGAACCAAGAGACCCAGTACTTC. The encoded protein is CASSQSSGRRNQETQYF.

V and J are TRBV5-1 and TRBJ1-1; D is unresolved. V was trimmed by 5 bases and J by 4 bases, leaving 15 bases between them. The CDR3 contains 14 residues. From germline, CDR1 is SGHRS and CDR2 YFSETQ. This CDR3 reads CASSLRPQSTEAFF. CDR3 in DNA: TGCGCCAGCAGTCTGAGGCCCCAGAGCACTGAAGCTTTCTTT.

The chain joins TRBV20-1 to TRBJ2-3, with 8 bases identical to TRBD2. The germline gives CDR1 DFQATT, CDR2 SNEGSKA (reference sequence). Trimming removed 3 bases from V and 3 bases from J; junction bases left unmatched: 14. This CDR3 has 17 residues. The CDR3 bases are TGCAGTGCTAGGGCCGGCGGGAGGTCCGCCCGTACAGATACGCAGTATTTT. This codes for CSARAGGRSARTDTQYF.

J is TRBJ2-5 and V is TRBV3-1; D uncertain. The germline V and J ends were trimmed by 0 bases and 11 bases, with 13 bases remaining between them. In germline, CDR1 is LGHDT, CDR2 YNNKEL (reference sequence). The CDR3 consists of 13 residues. CDR3 amino acids: CASSQELGTVQYF. The DNA of the CDR3 is TGTGCCAGCAGCCAAGAGTTGGGTACTGTTCAGTACTTC.

V gene TRBV6-1 combines with J gene TRBJ2-5; 8 bases align to TRBD1. CDR1 is MNHNS, CDR2 SASEGT, per germline. The CDR3 loop spans 14 amino acids. The junction had 14 bases not matched to a gene; V was cut back by 6 bases and J by 11 bases. The CDR3 bases are TGTGCCAGCAGAGACAGGGGTCGGGGCAATGAGCAGTACTTC. Amino acid sequence: CASRDRGRGNEQYF.

The genes are TRBV7-2 and TRBJ2-5; D possibly uses TRBD1 or TRBD2 (5 bases each). Germline CDR1 reads SGHTA; CDR2 reads FQGNSA. This CDR3 spans 14 amino acids. V was cut by 5 bases and J by 5 bases, with 15 bases left in between. CDR3 amino acids: CASSRSWGGETQYF. CDR3 bases: TGTGCCAGCAGCCGGAGTTGGGGCGGGGAGACCCAGTACTTC.